The 19 T cell receptor beta chains below come from one sample, sequenced in a study of cytotoxic CD8 clonotypes in ibrutinib-treated CLL. Libraries were prepared by immunoSEQ multiplex PCR; TCRdb keeps only in-frame clonotypes and omits some of them. Here the sample spans 270,000 or so clones, more than 70% being singletons. Sequenced here: PBMCs, sampled at disease progression, from a patient treated with ibrutinib. The receptors were gathered from a human donor with chronic lymphocytic leukemia.

CDR3 protein: CASSRPGLQQYF. CDR3 DNA sequence: TGTGCCAGCAGCCGTCCGGGGCTGCAGCAGTACTTC. The V and J genes are TRBV28 and TRBJ2-7, with D perhaps given as TRBD1 or TRBD2 (5 bases each). The ends were cut back, 6 bases at V and 8 bases at J, with 14 bases in the middle. The CDR3 contains 12 residues. Germline CDR1 and CDR2: MDHEN and SYDVKM.

The chain employs TRBV2 and TRBJ1-1, with TRBD1 identical over 9 bases. J lost 1 base, V lost 10 bases, and 10 bases had no gene match. The CDR3 runs to 15 residues. Per the germline V gene, CDR1 is SNHLY and CDR2 is FYNNEI. CDR3 protein: CATLRGTGQNTEAFF. The CDR3 DNA follows: TGTGCCACCCTACGAGGGACAGGGCAGAACACTGAAGCTTTCTTT.

The chain has TRBV11-3 and TRBJ2-7, with unresolved D. The CDR3 consists of 13 residues. Per the germline V gene, CDR1 is SGHNT and CDR2 is YENEEA. V was trimmed by 1 base and J by 2 bases, leaving 6 bases between them. Here the CDR3 reads CASSLGQPYEQYF. The DNA of the CDR3 is TGTGCCAGCAGCTTAGGCCAGCCCTACGAGCAGTACTTC.

The chain combines TRBV5-1 with TRBJ2-1; tentative D call: TRBD2 (6 bases). This CDR3 has 15 residues. V was trimmed by 3 bases and J by 10 bases, leaving 20 bases between them. Germline V gene sequence: CDR1 SGHRS, CDR2 YFSETQ. The CDR3 region is CASSWARSTSGEQFF. The CDR3 DNA is TGCGCCAGCAGCTGGGCCCGGTCGACTAGTGGGGAGCAGTTCTTC.

A single count supports this clone. The chain is built from TRBV9 and TRBJ1-6, with a tentative D call TRBD1 (6 bases). V shed 2 bases and J shed 9 bases, with 15 bases lying between them. The CDR3 contains 15 residues. CDR1 is SGDLS, CDR2 YYNGEE, per germline. The CDR3 loop reads CASSVRGVQGSPLHF. The CDR3 DNA reads TGTGCCAGCAGCGTCAGGGGAGTTCAGGGTTCACCCCTCCACTTT.

The chain employs TRBV5-1 and TRBJ2-1, with D maybe TRBD2 (6 bases). Trimming cost V 4 bases and J 3 bases, with 14 bases left between them. This CDR3 comprises 15 residues. The germline V gene encodes CDR1 SGHRS and CDR2 YFSETQ. CDR3 nucleotides: TGCGCCAGCAGCCTCGTGGTGGGGGGCTACAATGAGCAGTTCTTC. Translated, it gives CASSLVVGGYNEQFF.

The chain uses TRBV7-9 and TRBJ2-7; 7 nucleotides match TRBD2. The V segment lost 5 bases and the J segment 4 bases; nucleotides outside the gene matches: 14. This CDR3 comprises 16 residues. Germline CDR1 and CDR2: SEHNR and FQNEAQ (reference sequence). CDR3 sequence: CASSPLGAGDLYEQYF. CDR3 nucleotide sequence: TGTGCCAGCAGCCCCCTAGGGGCGGGAGACCTATACGAGCAGTACTTC.

This chain links TRBV7-9 with TRBJ1-6; perhaps TRBD1 as D (5 bases). Per germline, CDR1 SEHNR and CDR2 FQNEAQ (reference sequence). V was pared by 2 bases and J by 8 bases, with 7 bases between. CDR3 length: 13 amino acids. DNA for the CDR3: TGTGCCAGCAGCTTAAGAGGGGATTCACCCCTCCACTTT. It is translated as CASSLRGDSPLHF.

This chain connects TRBV27 to TRBJ2-3; D gene ambiguous. This CDR3 has 13 residues. CDR1 and CDR2 (germline): MNHEY, SMNVEV (reference sequence). Trimming stripped 4 bases from V and 7 bases from J, with 12 bases between. The CDR3 DNA is TGTGCCAGCAGTTGGGCTAGTGGGTATACGCAGTATTTT. Its translation is CASSWASGYTQYF.

The chain links TRBV29-1 to TRBJ2-1; 7 bases are shared with TRBD1. The germline V gene encodes CDR1 SQVTM and CDR2 ANQGSEA. The V gene end was trimmed by 6 bases and the J gene end by 3 bases; junction bases not matched to a gene: 23. This CDR3 is built from 19 residues. CDR3 in amino acids: CSVEGDRRRGRSVYNEQFF. The CDR3 DNA reads TGCAGCGTCGAGGGGGACAGACGAAGGGGCAGATCCGTCTACAATGAGCAGTTCTTC.

The chain recombines TRBV11-2 with TRBJ2-3; D is possibly TRBD2 (5 bases). CDR1 is SGHAT and CDR2 is FQNNGV in the germline V gene. CDR3 length: 17 residues. V was cut by 5 bases and J by 2 bases, with 20 bases left in between. The CDR3 here is CASSPTPGRAPTDTQYF. The DNA for the CDR3 is TGTGCCAGCAGCCCCACCCCTGGGCGGGCGCCCACAGATACGCAGTATTTT.

The chain joins TRBV28 to TRBJ2-5, with a tentative D call TRBD2 (6 bases). Germline CDR1 and CDR2: MDHEN and SYDVKM. The V end was cut by 5 bases, the J end by 7 bases, with 23 bases between. There are 16 residues in the CDR3. The CDR3 is CASSPSFGTGFGTQYF. As DNA, the CDR3 is TGTGCCAGCAGTCCATCTTTCGGGACTGGCTTCGGGACCCAGTACTTC.

The V gene is TRBV28, the J gene TRBJ2-7; TRBD2 might be the D (5 bases). Germline-derived CDR1 and CDR2 are MDHEN and SYDVKM. Trimming pared 6 bases from V and 2 bases from J, leaving 17 bases between. This CDR3 comprises 15 residues. For the CDR3, the DNA is TGTGCCAGCAGCTCCTCGGGAAGAAGGGCCTACGAGCAGTACTTC. Protein product: CASSSSGRRAYEQYF.

In its sample, this clone was seen a few times. The gene calls are TRBV28 and TRBJ2-5; 7 positions agree with TRBD2. The CDR3 spans 12 residues. The junction had 1 base not matched to a gene; V was cut back by 8 bases and J by 1 base. Germline V gene lookup returns CDR1 MDHEN and CDR2 SYDVKM. The CDR3 is CASASGQETQYF. The CDR3 DNA sequence: TGTGCCAGCGCTAGCGGCCAAGAGACCCAGTACTTC.

The chain has TRBV14 and TRBJ2-5, with 8 bases matching TRBD1. CDR3 length: 15 residues. Germline CDR1 is SGHDN and CDR2 is FVKESK. The V and J ends lost 2 bases and 5 bases, in that order; junction bases with no gene match: 7. The CDR3 nucleotides read TGTGCCAGCAGCCAAACCCGACAGGGGTGGGAGACCCAGTACTTC. Protein sequence: CASSQTRQGWETQYF.

In DNA form, the CDR3 reads TGTGCCAGTAGTGGCACCTGGGACAGGGCAGCCTACGAGCAGTACTTC. It is translated as CASSGTWDRAAYEQYF. The genes are TRBV19 and TRBJ2-7; TRBD1 aligns across 9 bases. The CDR3 sequence is 16 residues long. CDR1 LNHDA and CDR2 SQIVND come from the germline V gene (reference sequence). Trimming cost V 5 bases and J 2 bases; bases outside gene matches: 10.

The CDR3 sequence is CASMGLAHTGELFF. DNA for the CDR3: TGTGCCAGCATGGGGCTAGCGCACACCGGGGAGCTGTTTTTT. The V and J genes are TRBV6-5 and TRBJ2-2; D is perhaps TRBD2 (6 bases). Germline V gene sequence: CDR1 MNHEY, CDR2 SVGAGI. The CDR3 length is 14 residues. With 7 bases removed from V and 3 bases from J, the gap between germline ends came to 12 bases.

J is TRBJ1-4 and V is TRBV5-3, with D possibly matching TRBD1 (5 bases). TRBV5-3 is designated an ORF whose function remains uncertain. The CDR3 runs to 13 residues. V lost 1 base and J 8 bases, leaving 9 bases between the germline ends. This CDR3 is CARSLPGYEKLFF. As DNA, the CDR3 is TGTGCCAGAAGCTTGCCAGGGTACGAAAAACTGTTTTTT.

V and J are TRBV5-1 and TRBJ1-3, with 9 bases aligning to TRBD1. The CDR3 runs 16 residues. From germline, CDR1 is SGHRS and CDR2 YFSETQ. With V trimmed by 2 bases and J by 2 bases, 5 bases remained unmatched. CDR3 sequence (DNA): TGCGCCAGCAGCTTAGTGACAGGGGGGCCTGGAAACACCATATATTTT. Amino acid sequence: CASSLVTGGPGNTIYF.